Each of the 26 T cell receptor beta chains below was sequenced from the same sample in a study of T cell responses to AZD1222 COVID-19 vaccine (dated by TCRdb to about 2021). The time point label, as the study defines it: baseline before first vaccination. Libraries came from the immunoSEQ multiplex PCR assay. TCRdb limited this immuneACCESS table to in-frame rearrangements with V and J called. A share of clones is missing; checked studies link under half to unresolved V genes, and the rest is unexplained. Present in this sample are 80,000 or so clones, roughly 87% of which were seen just once. Of the sample, about 1.6% falls within the top ten clones. The source was peripheral blood, collected on day 0 of AZD1222 vaccination. Receptors originate from an adult in good health.

This clone appeared once. The chain joins TRBV19 to TRBJ2-2; 9 nucleotides match TRBD2. This CDR3 is 13 amino acids long. Germline CDR1 LNHDA, CDR2 SQIVND (reference sequence). V was pared by 6 bases and J by 6 bases, with 2 bases of the junction left unmatched. In DNA form, the CDR3 reads TGTGCCAGTAGGCTAGCGGGACCCGGGGAGCTGTTTTTT. This gives the protein CASRLAGPGELFF.

The table lists this clone with a count of one. This chain joins TRBV29-1 and TRBJ1-1; D gene unclear. CDR1 is SQVTM and CDR2 is ANQGSEA in the germline V gene. The CDR3 length is 12 residues. V dropped 5 bases and J dropped 1 base, with 8 bases sitting between them. The CDR3 protein is CSVSEQNTEAFF. For the CDR3, the DNA is TGCAGCGTTTCCGAACAGAACACTGAAGCTTTCTTT.

The CDR3 DNA reads TGTGCCAGCAGTTTAAGCGCCCACAATGAGCAGTTCTTC. Translation gives CASSLSAHNEQFF. The chain carries TRBV12-3 or TRBV12-4 and TRBJ2-1; no definite D call. V gave up 2 bases and J gave up 5 bases, with 7 bases separating them. This CDR3 region has 13 residues.

V usage is TRBV13 and J usage is TRBJ1-1; D unclear. Trimming left V 9 bases short and J 5 bases short, with 16 bases between. Per the germline V gene, CDR1 is PRHDT and CDR2 is FYEKMQ (reference sequence). CDR3 length: 13 residues. The DNA of the CDR3 is TGTGCCAGTGCCAATCCCCCGGGGACTGAAGCTTTCTTT. As protein: CASANPPGTEAFF.

The V gene is TRBV3-1 (or the pseudogene TRBV3-2), the J gene TRBJ1-1; D gene ambiguous. V lost 2 bases to trimming and J lost 3 bases, with 7 bases between them. This CDR3 has 13 amino acids. Germline-derived CDR1 and CDR2 are LGHDT and YNNKEL (reference sequence). CDR3 bases: TGTGCCAGCAGCCAACATAGAGACACTGAAGCTTTCTTT. Translated: CASSQHRDTEAFF.

This chain joins TRBV27 and TRBJ1-2, with 7 positions matching TRBD1. Germline V lookup: CDR1 MNHEY, CDR2 SMNVEV (reference sequence). J gave up 4 bases and V 11 bases, and 13 bases lay outside the gene matches. This CDR3 has 14 amino acids. CDR3 sequence reads: CASTPSAGGYGYTF. The CDR3, as DNA: TGTGCCTCCACCCCATCGGCAGGGGGCTATGGCTACACCTTC.

The V call is TRBV20-1, the J call TRBJ2-3; 7 bases match TRBD2. CDR1 is DFQATT, CDR2 SNEGSKA, per germline (reference sequence). V trimming: 3 bases; J trimming: 2 bases; junction bases outside the gene matches: 8. The CDR3 has 15 residues. The CDR3 region has the DNA TGCAGTGCTAGTAACTCGGGAGGAATCACAGATACGCAGTATTTT. As protein: CSASNSGGITDTQYF.

This rearrangement joins TRBV5-1 to TRBJ2-3; D might be TRBD1 (7 bases). The CDR3 is 15 amino acids. V was pared by 1 base and J by 3 bases, with 12 bases between. Looked up from germline, CDR1 is SGHRS and CDR2 is YFSETQ. The CDR3 here is CASSLQGGGTDTQYF. The DNA for the CDR3 is TGCGCCAGCAGCTTGCAGGGGGGTGGGACAGATACGCAGTATTTT.

The chain carries TRBV5-5 and TRBJ1-4, with 10 positions matching TRBD1. CDR3 length: 19 residues. Germline CDR1 SGHKS, CDR2 YYEKEE (reference sequence). Germline trimming cut 5 bases from V and 4 bases from J; bases unmatched to any gene: 17. The CDR3 here is CASRLNRDRGFVGNEKLFF. The CDR3 nucleotides read TGTGCCAGCAGACTAAACCGGGACAGGGGATTTGTCGGTAATGAAAAACTGTTTTTT.

The sample holds a few counts of this clone. V and J are TRBV4-3 and TRBJ1-2; 11 bases agree with TRBD1. Germline lookup yields CDR1 LGHNA and CDR2 YSLEER. The ends lost 10 bases at V and 4 bases at J; junction bases unmatched: 11. The CDR3 has 15 amino acids. The CDR3 bases are TGCGCCACCTCAACCGGGACAGGGGGGACCTATGGCTACACCTTC. Its protein product is CATSTGTGGTYGYTF.

The J gene is TRBJ2-1, the V gene TRBV6-4; TRBD2 might be the D (5 bases). The CDR3 loop spans 14 amino acids. Germline CDR1 reads MRHNA; CDR2 reads SNTAGT. V dropped 6 bases and J dropped 6 bases, with 15 bases sitting between them. In DNA form, the CDR3 reads TGTGCCAGCAGCACTAGTAGGAGCGCCAATGAGCAGTTCTTC. Translated, it gives CASSTSRSANEQFF.

The genes are TRBV6-2 or TRBV6-3 and TRBJ1-3; weak D call: TRBD1 (5 bases). Germline V CDR1 and CDR2: MNHEY, SVGEGT. CDR3 length: 13 amino acids. V was trimmed by 2 bases and J by 4 bases, leaving 6 bases between them. CDR3 DNA: TGTGCCAGCAGTTACCGGACAGGAAACACCATATATTTT. Translating gives CASSYRTGNTIYF.

The J gene is TRBJ2-3, the V gene TRBV18; 12 bases align to TRBD2. V lost 6 bases, J lost 3 bases, and 16 bases stayed unmatched. The germline V gene has CDR1 KGHSH and CDR2 LQKENI. CDR3 length: 19 amino acids. The CDR3 spells CASSPLGLAGGPSTDTQYF. For the CDR3, the DNA is TGTGCCAGCTCTCCTCTAGGGCTAGCGGGAGGGCCCTCGACAGATACGCAGTATTTT.

The J gene is TRBJ1-1, the V gene TRBV5-1; D not resolved. The V gene's germline CDR1 is SGHRS and CDR2 YFSETQ. This CDR3 region has 13 residues. V was trimmed by 4 bases and J by 0 bases, leaving 7 bases between them. The CDR3 reads CASSNQMNTEAFF. Written as DNA, the CDR3 is TGCGCCAGCAGCAATCAAATGAACACTGAAGCTTTCTTT.

This clone has a single count. The chain employs TRBV14 and TRBJ1-2, with D unresolved. There are 14 residues in the CDR3. V dropped 4 bases and J dropped 5 bases, with 14 bases sitting between them. Germline-derived CDR1 and CDR2 are SGHDN and FVKESK. In nucleotides, the CDR3 is TGTGCCAGCAGCCCCCCCGGATACCGATATGGCTACACCTTC. Protein sequence: CASSPPGYRYGYTF.

This clone has a single count. The chain is built from TRBV5-1 and TRBJ2-7, with TRBD1 as a possible D gene (6 bases). The CDR3 extends over 14 amino acids. V was shortened by 0 bases and J by 5 bases, with 12 bases between the two germline ends. CDR1 and CDR2 from the germline V gene are SGHRS and YFSETQ. The CDR3 DNA follows: TGCGCCAGCAGCTTGGCACAGGGCTACCACGAGCAGTACTTC. It is translated as CASSLAQGYHEQYF.

The genes are TRBV7-3 and TRBJ1-1, with TRBD1 matching over 8 bases. V shed 2 bases, J shed 5 bases, and the junction held 4 bases outside the gene matches. The germline V gene has CDR1 SGHTA and CDR2 FQGTGA. The CDR3 extends over 14 amino acids. The CDR3 reads CASSLDRGGTEAFF. The CDR3 nucleotides are TGTGCCAGCAGCTTAGACAGGGGAGGAACTGAAGCTTTCTTT.

The chain carries TRBV9 and TRBJ1-1, with 10 bases that match TRBD1. Germline lookup yields CDR1 SGDLS and CDR2 YYNGEE. This CDR3 is built from 15 residues. The V and J ends lost 3 bases and 5 bases, in that order; junction bases with no gene match: 7. CDR3 loop: CASSEGGQGRTEAFF. The CDR3 nucleotides read TGTGCCAGCAGCGAAGGGGGACAGGGGAGGACTGAAGCTTTCTTT. The full variable domain, in which reference TRBV9 and TRBJ1-1 provide the parts outside the CDR3, is DSGVTQTPKHLITATGQRVTLRCSPRSGDLSVYWYQQSLDQGLQFLIQYYNGEERAKGNILERFSAQQFPDLHSELNLSSLELGDSALYFCASSEGGQGRTEAFFGQGTRLTVV.

The CDR3 nucleotides read TGTGCCAGCAGCTTGAGCTTCGCATCTGAAGCTTTCTTT. The encoded protein is CASSLSFASEAFF. The chain employs TRBV5-4 and TRBJ1-1; D is unclear. The V and J ends lost 1 base and 6 bases respectively, with 10 bases between them. The germline gives CDR1 SGHNT, CDR2 YYREEE (reference sequence). The CDR3 loop spans 13 amino acids.

V gene TRBV3-1 (or the pseudogene TRBV3-2) combines with J gene TRBJ1-5, with TRBD1 matching over 12 bases. The trim removed 4 bases at V and 7 bases at J, leaving 2 bases unmatched. This CDR3 is built from 14 residues. Germline CDR1 LGHDT, CDR2 YNNKEL (reference sequence). As DNA, the CDR3 is TGTGCCAGCAGCCTCGGGACAGGGGGCCAGCCCCAGCATTTT. Protein product: CASSLGTGGQPQHF.

CDR3 sequence (DNA): TGTGCCAGTAGATCACAGGCCAACCAAAATGAAAAACTGTTTTTT. Its translation: CASRSQANQNEKLFF. V and J are TRBV19 and TRBJ1-4; D is perhaps TRBD1 (5 bases). Trimming removed 6 bases at V and 5 bases at J, with 16 bases between. This CDR3 is built from 15 residues. Germline V gives CDR1 LNHDA, CDR2 SQIVND (reference sequence).

The genes are TRBV25-1 and TRBJ1-2; possible D gene TRBD1, 5 bases. Germline V lookup: CDR1 MGHDK, CDR2 SYGVNS. This CDR3 is built from 12 residues. Trimming took 6 bases from V and 3 from J, leaving 8 bases between them. CDR3 in amino acids: CASSQGYYGYTF. The CDR3 DNA follows: TGTGCCAGCAGCCAGGGTTACTATGGCTACACCTTC.

This rearrangement joins TRBV10-3 to TRBJ1-1, with D uncertain. V dropped 4 bases and J dropped 2 bases, with 5 bases sitting between them. The germline gives CDR1 ENHRY, CDR2 SYGVKD. The CDR3 is made up of 12 amino acids. CDR3 bases: TGTGCCATCAGTGCGCTTAACACTGAAGCTTTCTTT. Translation gives CAISALNTEAFF.

This chain joins TRBV4-3 and TRBJ2-5; perhaps TRBD2 as D (6 bases). V was clipped by 0 bases and J by 2 bases, with 10 bases between them. There are 15 residues in the CDR3. The germline CDR1 and CDR2 sequences are LGHNA and YSLEER. The CDR3 loop reads CASSQDRGNQETQYF. DNA of the CDR3: TGCGCCAGCAGCCAAGATCGGGGGAATCAAGAGACCCAGTACTTC.

The V and J genes are TRBV30 and TRBJ1-2; 7 bases map to TRBD1. Looked up from germline, CDR1 is GTSNPN and CDR2 is SVGIG (reference sequence). V shed 2 bases, J shed 4 bases, and the junction held 13 bases outside the gene matches. This CDR3 is 16 amino acids long. The chain's CDR3 is CAWSSPKGQRFYGYTF. The CDR3, as DNA: TGTGCCTGGAGTTCCCCCAAGGGACAGAGATTCTATGGCTACACCTTC.

V usage is TRBV20-1 and J usage is TRBJ2-3; D unresolved. This CDR3 has 11 amino acids. Germline V gene lookup returns CDR1 DFQATT and CDR2 SNEGSKA (reference sequence). Deletions cut 5 bases from V and 3 bases from J, with 6 bases between. CDR3 in DNA: TGCAGTGCTGGGAATACAGATACGCAGTATTTT. Translation: CSAGNTDTQYF.